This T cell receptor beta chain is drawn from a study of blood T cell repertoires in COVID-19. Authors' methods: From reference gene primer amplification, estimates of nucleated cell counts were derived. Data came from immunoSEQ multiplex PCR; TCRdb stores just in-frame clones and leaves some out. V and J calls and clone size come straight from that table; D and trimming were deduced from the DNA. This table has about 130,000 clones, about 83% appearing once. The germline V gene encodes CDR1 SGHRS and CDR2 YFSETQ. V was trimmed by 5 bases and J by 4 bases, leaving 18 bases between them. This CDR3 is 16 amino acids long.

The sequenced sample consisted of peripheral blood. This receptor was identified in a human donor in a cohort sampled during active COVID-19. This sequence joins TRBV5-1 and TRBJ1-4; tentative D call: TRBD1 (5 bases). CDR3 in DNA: TGCGCCAGCAGTCCGAAGGCGGGGGGAGGTAATGAAAAACTGTTTTTT. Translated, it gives CASSPKAGGGNEKLFF.